This T cell receptor (beta chain) originates from a study of shared clonotypes between healthy human individuals. Germline V CDR1 and CDR2: SGHRS, YFSETQ. The V gene end was trimmed by 3 bases and the J gene end by 3 bases; junction bases not matched to a gene: 3. The CDR3 is made up of 14 amino acids. Study processing details: Filtering differed for immunoSEQ, which gave only junction sequences without quality scores. Assay: immunoSEQ multiplex PCR; the TCRdb copy retains only in-frame clones and omits some. D and trimming come from the DNA, and the V and J calls and clone size come from that table. This table has hundreds of thousands of clones, roughly 95% appearing once. Study-level findings and limits: Large depth notwithstanding, sorted-subset sequencing proved incomplete by rarefaction. A generally larger estimated richness was seen in naive subsets than in memory subsets.

Naivety among CD8 cells was defined by CD45RO negativity and positive CCR7 selection, thereby excluding terminally differentiated effector memory CD45RA+ cells. A note on this clone: Its cognate antigen is unknown.

The sequenced sample consisted of naive CD8+ T cells sorted from blood. J is TRBJ2-7 and V is TRBV5-1, with 10 bases aligning to TRBD2. The clonotype was recovered from a woman under 40 in good health. CDR3 sequence reads: CASSSIAGGYEQYF. The CDR3 DNA is TGCGCCAGCAGCTCTATAGCGGGAGGCTACGAGCAGTACTTC.